A single sample is the source of the 5 T cell receptor beta chains below, sequenced in a study of blood T cell repertoires in COVID-19. Profiled with immunoSEQ multiplex PCR; TCRdb holds only in-frame clones, not every one. The table has about 170,000 clones, about 89% seen once. Sequenced input: peripheral blood. The receptors were gathered from a man between 65 and 85 years old with acute or convalescent COVID-19.

The J gene is TRBJ2-7, the V gene TRBV27; a possible D gene is TRBD1 (6 bases). V lost 6 bases and J 3 bases, leaving 15 bases between the germline ends. Per germline, CDR1 MNHEY and CDR2 SMNVEV (reference sequence). The CDR3 contains 14 residues. DNA of the CDR3: TGTGCCAGCAGCCGAAGGGGGACCCACTACGAGCAGTACTTC. Translation gives CASSRRGTHYEQYF.

This clone was observed once. This chain uses TRBV29-1 with TRBJ2-2, with a weak D call TRBD1 (6 bases). CDR3 length equals 14 residues. Trimming removed 4 bases from V and 7 bases from J, with 16 bases in between. The germline V gene has CDR1 SQVTM and CDR2 ANQGSEA. CDR3 protein: CSVATTGKGGELFF. The DNA for the CDR3 is TGCAGCGTTGCGACAACAGGGAAAGGCGGGGAGCTGTTTTTT.

The rearrangement links TRBV18 to TRBJ2-1; weak D call: TRBD1 (8 bases). Germline V gene data show CDR1 as KGHSH and CDR2 as LQKENI. V lost 0 bases and J 6 bases, leaving 12 bases between the germline ends. The CDR3 consists of 15 residues. The CDR3 region has the DNA TGTGCCAGCTCACCACCACAGGGGGGGGGCAATGAGCAGTTCTTC. Its protein product is CASSPPQGGGNEQFF.

The chain has TRBV9 and TRBJ1-5; 7 bases line up with TRBD1. CDR1 is SGDLS and CDR2 is YYNGEE in the germline V gene. This CDR3 is 14 amino acids long. The J segment lost 6 bases and the V segment lost 0 bases, leaving 3 bases of the junction unmatched. CDR3 sequence reads: CASSVGQGGQPQHF. The CDR3 coding sequence is TGTGCCAGCAGCGTAGGGCAGGGGGGTCAGCCCCAGCATTTT.

V gene TRBV2 combines with J gene TRBJ2-7; TRBD1 matches at 9 bases. CDR1 and CDR2 from the germline V gene are SNHLY and FYNNEI. This CDR3 contains 13 residues. V shed 5 bases and J 5 bases; nucleotides not matched to a gene: 4. The CDR3 here is CASSSRDRDEQYF. In nucleotides, the CDR3 is TGTGCCAGCAGTTCCCGGGACAGGGACGAGCAGTACTTC.